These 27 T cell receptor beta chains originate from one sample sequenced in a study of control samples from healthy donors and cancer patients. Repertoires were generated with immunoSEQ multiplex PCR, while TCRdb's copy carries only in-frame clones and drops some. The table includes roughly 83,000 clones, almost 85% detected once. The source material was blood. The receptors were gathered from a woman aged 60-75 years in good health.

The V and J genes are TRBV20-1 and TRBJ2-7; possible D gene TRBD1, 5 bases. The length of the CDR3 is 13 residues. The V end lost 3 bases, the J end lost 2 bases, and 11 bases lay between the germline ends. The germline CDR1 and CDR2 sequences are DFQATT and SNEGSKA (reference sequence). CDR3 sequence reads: CSASNTGTYEQYF. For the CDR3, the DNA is TGCAGTGCTAGTAACACAGGTACCTACGAGCAGTACTTC.

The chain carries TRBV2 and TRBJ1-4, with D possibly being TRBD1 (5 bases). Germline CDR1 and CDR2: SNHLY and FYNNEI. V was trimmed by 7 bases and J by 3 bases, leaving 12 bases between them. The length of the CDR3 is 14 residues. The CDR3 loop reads CASTEGNSNEKLFF. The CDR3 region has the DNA TGTGCCAGCACTGAGGGGAACTCTAATGAAAAACTGTTTTTT.

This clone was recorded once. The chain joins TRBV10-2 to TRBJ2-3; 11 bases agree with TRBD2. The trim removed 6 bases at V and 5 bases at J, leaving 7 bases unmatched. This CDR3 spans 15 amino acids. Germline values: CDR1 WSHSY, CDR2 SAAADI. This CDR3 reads CASRRLAGSQDTQYF. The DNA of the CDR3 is TGCGCCAGCAGAAGACTAGCGGGAAGTCAAGATACGCAGTATTTT.

CDR3 residues: CASSPQDRNQPQHF. The CDR3 region has the DNA TGTGCCAGCTCACCGCAGGACAGGAATCAGCCCCAGCATTTT. The chain recombines TRBV18 with TRBJ1-5; 7 bases map to TRBD1. This CDR3 has 14 residues. The ends lost 3 bases at V and 4 bases at J; junction bases unmatched: 3. Germline lookup yields CDR1 KGHSH and CDR2 LQKENI.

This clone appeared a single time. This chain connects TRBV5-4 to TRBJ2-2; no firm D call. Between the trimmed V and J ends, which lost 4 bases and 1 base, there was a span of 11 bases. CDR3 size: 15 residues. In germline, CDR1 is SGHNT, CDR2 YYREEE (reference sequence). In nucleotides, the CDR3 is TGTGCCAGCAGCCCCCCTGCAGGGAACACCGGGGAGCTGTTTTTT. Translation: CASSPPAGNTGELFF.

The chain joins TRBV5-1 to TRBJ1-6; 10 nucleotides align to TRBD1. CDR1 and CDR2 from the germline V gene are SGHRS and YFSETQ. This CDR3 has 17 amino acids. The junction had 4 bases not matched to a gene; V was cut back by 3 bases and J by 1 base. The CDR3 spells CASSSGQGGSYNSPLHF. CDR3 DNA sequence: TGCGCCAGCAGCTCCGGACAGGGGGGTTCCTATAATTCACCCCTCCACTTT.

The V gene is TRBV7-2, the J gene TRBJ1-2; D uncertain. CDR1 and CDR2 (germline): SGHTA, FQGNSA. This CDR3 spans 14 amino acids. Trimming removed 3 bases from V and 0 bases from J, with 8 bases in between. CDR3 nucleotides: TGTGCCAGCAGCTTCGAAACAGCTAACTATGGCTACACCTTC. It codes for CASSFETANYGYTF.

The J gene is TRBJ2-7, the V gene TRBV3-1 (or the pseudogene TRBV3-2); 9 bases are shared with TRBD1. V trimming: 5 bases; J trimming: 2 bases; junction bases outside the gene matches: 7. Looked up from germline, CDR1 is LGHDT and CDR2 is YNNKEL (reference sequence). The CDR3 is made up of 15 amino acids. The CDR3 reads CASSLPGQGAYEQYF. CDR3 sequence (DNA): TGTGCCAGCAGCTTACCGGGACAGGGTGCCTACGAGCAGTACTTC.

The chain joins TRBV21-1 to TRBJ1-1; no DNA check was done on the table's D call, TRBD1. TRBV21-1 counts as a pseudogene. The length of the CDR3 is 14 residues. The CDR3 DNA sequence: TGTGCCAGCAGCAAAGGTCACAGTACCTTCTCAGCTTTCTTT. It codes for CASSKGHSTFSAFF.

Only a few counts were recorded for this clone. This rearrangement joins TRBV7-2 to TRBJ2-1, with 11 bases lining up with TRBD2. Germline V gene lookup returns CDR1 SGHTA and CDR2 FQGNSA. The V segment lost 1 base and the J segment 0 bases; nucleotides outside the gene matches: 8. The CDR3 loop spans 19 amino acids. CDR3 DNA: TGTGCCAGCAGCTTAGTCCCTGGTACTAGCGGGAGCTCCTACAATGAGCAGTTCTTC. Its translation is CASSLVPGTSGSSYNEQFF.

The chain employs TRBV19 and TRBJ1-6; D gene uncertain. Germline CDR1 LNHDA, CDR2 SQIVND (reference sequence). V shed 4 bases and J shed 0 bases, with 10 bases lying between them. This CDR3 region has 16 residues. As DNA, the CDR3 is TGTGCCAGTAGTAAGAGGAAGAGCTCCTATAATTCACCCCTCCACTTT. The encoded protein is CASSKRKSSYNSPLHF.

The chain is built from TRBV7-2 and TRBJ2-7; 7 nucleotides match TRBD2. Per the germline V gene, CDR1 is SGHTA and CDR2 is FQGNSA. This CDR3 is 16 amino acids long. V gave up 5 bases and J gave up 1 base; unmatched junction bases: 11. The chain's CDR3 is CASSPLRGVSSYEQYF. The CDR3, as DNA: TGTGCCAGCAGCCCCCTTCGGGGGGTGTCTTCCTACGAGCAGTACTTC.

CDR3 region: CASSGTGKGGYTF. CDR3 in DNA: TGTGCCAGCAGTGGGACAGGGAAGGGTGGCTACACCTTC. The chain employs TRBV28 and TRBJ1-2; TRBD1 aligns across 9 bases. With 5 bases clipped from V and 7 bases from J, the junction kept 5 bases outside the gene matches. CDR3 length equals 13 residues. Germline V CDR1 and CDR2: MDHEN, SYDVKM.

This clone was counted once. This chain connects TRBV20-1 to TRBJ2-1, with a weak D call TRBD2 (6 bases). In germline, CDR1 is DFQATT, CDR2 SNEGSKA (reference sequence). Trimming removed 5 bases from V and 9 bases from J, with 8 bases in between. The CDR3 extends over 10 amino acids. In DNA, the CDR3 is TGCAGTGCTCGGGAGACTGAGCAGTTCTTC. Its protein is CSARETEQFF.

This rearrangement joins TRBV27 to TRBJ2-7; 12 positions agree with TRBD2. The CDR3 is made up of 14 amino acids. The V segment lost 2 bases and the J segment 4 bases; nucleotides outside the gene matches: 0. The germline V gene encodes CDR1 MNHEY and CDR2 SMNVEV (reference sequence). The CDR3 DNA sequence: TGTGCCAGCAGTTTAGGACTAGCGGGATACGAGCAGTACTTC. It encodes CASSLGLAGYEQYF.

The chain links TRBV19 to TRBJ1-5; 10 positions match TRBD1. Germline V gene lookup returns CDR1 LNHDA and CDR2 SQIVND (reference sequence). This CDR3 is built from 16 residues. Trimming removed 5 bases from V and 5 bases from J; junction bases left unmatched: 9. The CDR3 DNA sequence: TGTGCCAGTAGTTCCCCCGACAGGGGGCGGGATCAGCCCCAGCATTTT. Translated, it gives CASSSPDRGRDQPQHF.

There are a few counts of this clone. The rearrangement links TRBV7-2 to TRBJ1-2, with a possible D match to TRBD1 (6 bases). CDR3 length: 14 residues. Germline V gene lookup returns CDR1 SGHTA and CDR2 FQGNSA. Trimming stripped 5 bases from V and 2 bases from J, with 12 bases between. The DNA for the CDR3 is TGTGCCAGCAGCCCGGACACAGGGAACTATGGCTACACCTTC. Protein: CASSPDTGNYGYTF.

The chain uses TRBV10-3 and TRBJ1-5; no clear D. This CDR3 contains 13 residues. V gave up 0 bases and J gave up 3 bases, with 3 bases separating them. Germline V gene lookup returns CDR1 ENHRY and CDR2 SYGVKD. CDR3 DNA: TGTGCCATCAGTGAGTCGACCAATCAGCCCCAGCATTTT. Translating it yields CAISESTNQPQHF.

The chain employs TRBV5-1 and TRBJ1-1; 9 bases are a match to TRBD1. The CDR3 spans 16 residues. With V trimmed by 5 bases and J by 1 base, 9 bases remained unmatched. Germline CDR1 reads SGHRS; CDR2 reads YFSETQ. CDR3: CASSPTGGASNTEAFF. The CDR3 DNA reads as TGCGCCAGCAGTCCCACAGGGGGCGCCTCGAACACTGAAGCTTTCTTT. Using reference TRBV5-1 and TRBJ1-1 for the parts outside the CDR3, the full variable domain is KAGVTQTPRYLIKTRGQQVTLSCSPISGHRSVSWYQQTPGQGLQFLFEYFSETQRNKGNFPGRFSGRQFSNSRSEMNVSTLELGDSALYLCASSPTGGASNTEAFFGQGTRLTVV.

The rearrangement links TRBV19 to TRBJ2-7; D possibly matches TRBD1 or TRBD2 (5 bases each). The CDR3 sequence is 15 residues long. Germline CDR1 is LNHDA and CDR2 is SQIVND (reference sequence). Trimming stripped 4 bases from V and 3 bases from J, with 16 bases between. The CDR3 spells CASSRGTEPGYEQYF. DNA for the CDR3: TGTGCCAGTAGTAGAGGGACGGAGCCTGGCTACGAGCAGTACTTC. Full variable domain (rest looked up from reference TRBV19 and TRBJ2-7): DGGITQSPKYLFRKEGQNVTLSCEQNLNHDAMYWYRQDPGQGLRLIYYSQIVNDFQKGDIAEGYSVSREKKESFPLTVTSAQKNPTAFYLCASSRGTEPGYEQYFGPGTRLTVT.

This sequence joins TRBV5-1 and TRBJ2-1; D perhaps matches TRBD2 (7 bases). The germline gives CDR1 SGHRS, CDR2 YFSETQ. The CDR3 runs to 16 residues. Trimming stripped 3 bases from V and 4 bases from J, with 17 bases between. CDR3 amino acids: CASSSEGGGRYNEQFF. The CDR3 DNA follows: TGCGCCAGCAGCTCCGAGGGGGGAGGGCGTTACAATGAGCAGTTCTTC. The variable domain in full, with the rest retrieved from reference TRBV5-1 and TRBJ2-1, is KAGVTQTPRYLIKTRGQQVTLSCSPISGHRSVSWYQQTPGQGLQFLFEYFSETQRNKGNFPGRFSGRQFSNSRSEMNVSTLELGDSALYLCASSSEGGGRYNEQFFGPGTRLTVL.

CDR3 protein: CASSPTSGRGSYNEQFF. CDR3 in DNA: TGTGCCAGCAGCCCCACTAGCGGGAGAGGTTCCTACAATGAGCAGTTCTTC. V is TRBV28 and J is TRBJ2-1; 11 nucleotides line up with TRBD2. Unmatched junction bases numbered 8, after V lost 6 bases and J lost 1 base. Germline CDR1 and CDR2: MDHEN and SYDVKM. This CDR3 has 17 residues. The full variable domain, with the rest looked up from reference TRBV28 and TRBJ2-1, is DVKVTQSSRYLVKRTGEKVFLECVQDMDHENMFWYRQDPGLGLRLIYFSYDVKMKEKGDIPEGYSVSREKKERFSLILESASTNQTSMYLCASSPTSGRGSYNEQFFGPGTRLTVL.

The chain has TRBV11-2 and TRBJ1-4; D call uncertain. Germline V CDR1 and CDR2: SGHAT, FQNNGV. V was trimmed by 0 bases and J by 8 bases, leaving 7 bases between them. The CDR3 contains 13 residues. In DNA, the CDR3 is TGTGCCAGCAGCTTAGACCACGGAGAAAAACTGTTTTTT. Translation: CASSLDHGEKLFF.

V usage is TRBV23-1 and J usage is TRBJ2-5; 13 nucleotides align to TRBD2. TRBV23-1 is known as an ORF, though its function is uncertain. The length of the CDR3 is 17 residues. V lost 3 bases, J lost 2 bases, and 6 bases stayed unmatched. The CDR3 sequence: CASSHPTSGRVQETQYF. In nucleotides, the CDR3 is TGCGCCAGCAGTCACCCTACTAGCGGGAGGGTGCAAGAGACCCAGTACTTC.

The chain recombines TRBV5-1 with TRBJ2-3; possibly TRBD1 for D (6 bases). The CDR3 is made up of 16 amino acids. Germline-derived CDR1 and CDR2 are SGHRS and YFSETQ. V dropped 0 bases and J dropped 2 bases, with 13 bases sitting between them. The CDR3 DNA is TGCGCCAGCAGCTTGGGTCCCGGGACAACCACAGATACGCAGTATTTT. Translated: CASSLGPGTTTDTQYF.

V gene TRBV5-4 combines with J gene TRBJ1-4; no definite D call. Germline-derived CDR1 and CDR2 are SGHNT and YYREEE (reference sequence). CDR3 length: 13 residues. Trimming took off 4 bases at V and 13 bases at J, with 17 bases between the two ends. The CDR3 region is CASSVAVGYPLFF. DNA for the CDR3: TGTGCCAGCAGCGTAGCGGTTGGCTACCCACTGTTTTTT.

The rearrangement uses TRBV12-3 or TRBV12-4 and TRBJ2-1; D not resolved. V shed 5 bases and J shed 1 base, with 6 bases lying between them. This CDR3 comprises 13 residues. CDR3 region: CASSPQSYNEQFF. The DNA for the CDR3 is TGTGCCAGCAGTCCCCAGTCCTACAATGAGCAGTTCTTC.